The T cell receptor beta chain described here comes from a study of post-analysis software for immune sequencing data. Looking at the study overall: Patients with relapsing-remitting, secondary progressive and progressive-relapsing multiple sclerosis courses were all represented. Findings and caveats of the study: Patients showed TRBV5-6, TRBV5-1 and TRBV20-1 among five TRBV segments more frequent than in controls. By F measure, strong co-clustering occurred among samples prepared in the same batch.

Unmatched junction bases numbered 6, after V lost 7 bases and J lost 0 bases. The CDR3 is made up of 15 amino acids. Per the germline V gene, CDR1 is MDHEN and CDR2 is SYDVKM. Libraries were made from TCR beta cDNA, and they carried unique molecular identifiers. MiXCR, run by TCRdb on the PCR reads, gives a single entry per CDR3 protein. The table includes about 260,000 distinct CDR3 sequences, 35% to 40% detected once. This clonotype was found many times. Antigen: not known. The sequenced material came from blood. The TCR was taken from a girl aged 5 to 17 with multiple sclerosis. This chain joins TRBV28 and TRBJ1-1; 9 bases agree with TRBD1. In DNA, the CDR3 is TGTGCCAGCACCTATGGGGACAGGGTGAACACTGAAGCTTTCTTT. As protein: CASTYGDRVNTEAFF.